The clone carrying this T cell receptor beta chain occurred once. Antigen unknown. All sequencing subjects had displayed CD8+CD57+ cell expansion on flow cytometry. The study sampled blood from patients who had received no therapy. The data were taken from a study of CD8+CD57+ T cells in acquired aplastic anemia. General study results and limits: Patients and controls turned out to have 25 to 35 CD8+ CDR3 sequences in common.

This CDR3 contains 12 residues. V dropped 5 bases and J dropped 4 bases, with 8 bases sitting between them. The germline V gene has CDR1 ENHRY and CDR2 SYGVKD. Genomic DNA templated the TCR beta VDJ and CDR3 profiling. MiXCR was run by TCRdb on the reads, yielding one entry per CDR3 protein. The sample comprises under 200,000 distinct CDR3 sequences, 40% to 60% of which are singletons, and roughly 29% rests with the top ten. The receptor comes from a human donor with aplastic anemia. The sequenced sample was sorted CD4+, CD8+, or CD8+CD57+ T cells (not recorded which) from PBMCs. This chain joins TRBV10-3 and TRBJ2-5; the D is unclear. DNA for the CDR3: TGTGCCATCAGTAGGACCGCAGAGACCCAGTACTTC. Protein product: CAISRTAETQYF.